This entry lists 10 T cell receptor beta chains sequenced from one sample in a study of STAT5B mutations in CD4+ large granular lymphocyte leukemia. Repertoires were generated with immunoSEQ multiplex PCR, while TCRdb's copy carries only in-frame clones and drops some. Seen here are about 40,000 clones, roughly 83% observed once, and the top ten hold 0.3% to 0.45%. Sequenced input: CD4+ T cells from blood buffy coats. These receptors originate from a human donor in good health.

The CDR3 DNA is TGTGCCAGCAGCGAAGGGCGTTCACCCCTCCACTTT. Translating it yields CASSEGRSPLHF. This chain connects TRBV6-6 to TRBJ1-6; D is undetermined. The CDR3 contains 12 residues. Germline V gene sequence: CDR1 MNHNY, CDR2 SVGAGI (reference sequence). V was shortened by 6 bases and J by 9 bases, with 9 bases between the two germline ends.

This chain joins TRBV5-6 and TRBJ2-3; D uncertain. The germline gives CDR1 SGHDT, CDR2 YYEEEE. Trimming took off 4 bases at V and 5 bases at J, with 5 bases between the two ends. The CDR3 contains 11 residues. CDR3 region: CASSVGDTQYF. CDR3 bases: TGTGCCAGCAGCGTTGGAGATACGCAGTATTTT.

This chain links TRBV29-1 with TRBJ2-5, with 15 bases lining up with TRBD2. CDR1 and CDR2 (germline): SQVTM, ANQGSEA. The CDR3 is 14 residues long. Germline trimming cut 6 bases from V and 5 bases from J; bases unmatched to any gene: 4. CDR3 in amino acids: CSVRTSGRGETQYF. CDR3 sequence (DNA): TGCAGCGTACGGACTAGCGGGAGGGGGGAGACCCAGTACTTC.

The rearrangement links TRBV5-4 to TRBJ1-2; no clear D. V was clipped by 1 base and J by 10 bases, with 11 bases between them. CDR1 and CDR2 from the germline V gene are SGHNT and YYREEE (reference sequence). CDR3 length equals 12 residues. CDR3 protein: CASSLLNSAYTF. The CDR3 DNA follows: TGTGCCAGCAGCTTGCTGAACAGCGCCTACACCTTC.

The V call is TRBV29-1, the J call TRBJ1-5; 7 positions agree with TRBD1. CDR3 length: 14 residues. Germline assignment: CDR1 SQVTM and CDR2 ANQGSEA. V shed 6 bases, J shed 4 bases, and the junction held 9 bases outside the gene matches. The CDR3 sequence: CSVGETGVNQPQHF. CDR3 nucleotides: TGCAGCGTAGGGGAAACAGGGGTAAATCAGCCCCAGCATTTT.

CDR3 bases: TGTGCCAGTAGTCCGGTGATCATGAACACTGAAGCTTTCTTT. It translates to CASSPVIMNTEAFF. V gene TRBV19 combines with J gene TRBJ1-1; D unresolved. Deletions cut 5 bases from V and 0 bases from J, with 10 bases between. CDR1 is LNHDA and CDR2 is SQIVND in the germline V gene (reference sequence). This CDR3 is 14 amino acids long.

V is TRBV6-1 and J is TRBJ2-3, with D possibly matching TRBD1 (5 bases). V lost 2 bases to trimming and J lost 0 bases, with 9 bases between them. Germline V CDR1 and CDR2: MNHNS, SASEGT. The CDR3 extends over 15 amino acids. CDR3 in DNA: TGTGCCAGCAGTGAACATGGGGCTAGCACAGATACGCAGTATTTT. Translated, it gives CASSEHGASTDTQYF.

This clone was detected only once. The J gene is TRBJ2-1, the V gene TRBV7-3, with a tentative D call TRBD1 (5 bases). This CDR3 region has 14 residues. Per the germline V gene, CDR1 is SGHTA and CDR2 is FQGTGA. The ends were cut back, 1 base at V and 6 bases at J, with 10 bases in the middle. In nucleotides, the CDR3 is TGTGCCAGCAGCTTAAATCAGGGCTCCAATGAGCAGTTCTTC. It codes for CASSLNQGSNEQFF.

The rearrangement uses TRBV19 and TRBJ1-4; D remains ambiguous. The CDR3 is 14 amino acids. The V end was cut by 9 bases, the J end by 4 bases, with 15 bases between. Germline values: CDR1 LNHDA, CDR2 SQIVND (reference sequence). This CDR3 reads CASRPRADNEKLFF. The CDR3 DNA follows: TGTGCCAGCCGCCCTCGTGCCGATAATGAAAAACTGTTTTTT.

The chain links TRBV7-9 to TRBJ1-1; D is perhaps TRBD1 (6 bases). The CDR3 is 17 amino acids. The germline V gene has CDR1 SEHNR and CDR2 FQNEAQ (reference sequence). V was cut by 1 base and J by 1 base, with 16 bases left in between. CDR3 residues: CASSLVLSTRGNTEAFF. CDR3 nucleotide sequence: TGTGCCAGCAGCTTAGTTTTATCTACCAGGGGGAACACTGAAGCTTTCTTT.